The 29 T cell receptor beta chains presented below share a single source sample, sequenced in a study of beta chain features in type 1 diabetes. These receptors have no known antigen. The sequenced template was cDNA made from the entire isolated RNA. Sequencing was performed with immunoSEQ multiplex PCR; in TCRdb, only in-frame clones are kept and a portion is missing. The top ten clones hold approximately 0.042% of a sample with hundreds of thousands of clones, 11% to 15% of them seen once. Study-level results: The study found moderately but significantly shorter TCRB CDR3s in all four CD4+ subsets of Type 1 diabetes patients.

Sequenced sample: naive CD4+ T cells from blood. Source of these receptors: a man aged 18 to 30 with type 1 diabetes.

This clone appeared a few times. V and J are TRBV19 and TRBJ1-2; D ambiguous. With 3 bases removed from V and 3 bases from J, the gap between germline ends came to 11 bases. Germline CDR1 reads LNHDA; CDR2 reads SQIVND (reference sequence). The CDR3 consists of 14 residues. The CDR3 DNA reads TGTGCCAGTAGTATCGTCGCAGCTTACTATGGCTACACCTTC. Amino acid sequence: CASSIVAAYYGYTF.

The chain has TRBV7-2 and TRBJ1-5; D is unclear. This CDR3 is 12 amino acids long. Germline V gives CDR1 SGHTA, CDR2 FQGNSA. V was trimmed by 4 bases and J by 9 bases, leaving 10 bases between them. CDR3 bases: TGTGCCAGCAGCTCCGGCCGGCTGCCCCAGCATTTT. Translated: CASSSGRLPQHF.

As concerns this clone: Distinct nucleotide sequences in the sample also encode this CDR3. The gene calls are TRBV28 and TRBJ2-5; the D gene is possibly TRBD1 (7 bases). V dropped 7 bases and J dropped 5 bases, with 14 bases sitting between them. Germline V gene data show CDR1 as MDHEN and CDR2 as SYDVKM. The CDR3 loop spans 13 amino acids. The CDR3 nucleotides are TGTGCCAGCATTGGCAGGGGGAGGGAGACCCAGTACTTC. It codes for CASIGRGRETQYF.

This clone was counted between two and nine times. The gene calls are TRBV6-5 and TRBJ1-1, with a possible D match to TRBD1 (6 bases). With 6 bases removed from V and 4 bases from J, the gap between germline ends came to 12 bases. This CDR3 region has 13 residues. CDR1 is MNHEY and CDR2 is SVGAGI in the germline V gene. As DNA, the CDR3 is TGTGCCAGCAGAGAACAGGGAGCCACTGAAGCTTTCTTT. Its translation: CASREQGATEAFF.

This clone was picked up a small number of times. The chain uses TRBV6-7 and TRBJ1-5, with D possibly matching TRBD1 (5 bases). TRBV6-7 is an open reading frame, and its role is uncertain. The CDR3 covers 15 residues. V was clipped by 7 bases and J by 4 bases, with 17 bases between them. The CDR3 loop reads CASNGTALFNQPQHF. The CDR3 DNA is TGTGCCAGCAACGGGACCGCCCTTTTTAATCAGCCCCAGCATTTT.

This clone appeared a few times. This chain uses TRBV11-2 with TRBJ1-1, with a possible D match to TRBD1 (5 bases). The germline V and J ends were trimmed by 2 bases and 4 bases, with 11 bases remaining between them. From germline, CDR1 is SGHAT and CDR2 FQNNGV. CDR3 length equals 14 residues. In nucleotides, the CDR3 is TGTGCCAGCAGCTTATTGGGACGAGGCACTGAAGCTTTCTTT. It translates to CASSLLGRGTEAFF.

This CDR3 reads CASSLAAWTSGNNEQYF. In DNA form, the CDR3 reads TGTGCCAGCAGCTTAGCGGCATGGACTAGCGGGAACAACGAGCAGTACTTC. V and J are TRBV7-6 and TRBJ2-7; 12 bases are a match to TRBD2. The length of the CDR3 is 17 residues. After removal of 0 bases from V and 5 bases from J, the junction contained 8 bases not matched to a gene. CDR1 and CDR2 from the germline V gene are SGHVS and FNYEAQ.

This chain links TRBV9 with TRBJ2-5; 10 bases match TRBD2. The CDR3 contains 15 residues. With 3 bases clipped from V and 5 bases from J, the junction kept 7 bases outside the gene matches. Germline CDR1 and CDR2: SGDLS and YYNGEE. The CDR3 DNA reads TGTGCCAGCAGCGACAGCGGGAGGGCTTGGGAGACCCAGTACTTC. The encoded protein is CASSDSGRAWETQYF.

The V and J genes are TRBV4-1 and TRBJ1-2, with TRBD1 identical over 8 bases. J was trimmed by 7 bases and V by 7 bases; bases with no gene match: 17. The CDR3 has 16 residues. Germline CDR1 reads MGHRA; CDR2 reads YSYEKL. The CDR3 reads CASTLPGQGRMRGYTF. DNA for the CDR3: TGCGCCAGCACCCTACCCGGACAGGGAAGAATGCGTGGCTACACCTTC.

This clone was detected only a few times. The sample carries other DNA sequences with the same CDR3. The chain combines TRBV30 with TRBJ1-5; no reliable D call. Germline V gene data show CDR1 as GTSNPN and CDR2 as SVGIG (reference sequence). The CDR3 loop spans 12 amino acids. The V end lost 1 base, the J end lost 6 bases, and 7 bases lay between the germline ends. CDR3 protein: CAWSGGGQPQHF. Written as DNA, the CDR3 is TGTGCCTGGAGTGGGGGAGGTCAGCCCCAGCATTTT.

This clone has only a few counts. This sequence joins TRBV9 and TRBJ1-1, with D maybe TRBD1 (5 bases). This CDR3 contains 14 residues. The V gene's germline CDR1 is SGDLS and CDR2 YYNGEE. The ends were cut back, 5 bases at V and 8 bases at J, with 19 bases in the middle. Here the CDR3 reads CASSRDGDHYEAFF. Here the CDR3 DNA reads TGTGCCAGCAGTCGGGACGGGGACCACTACGAAGCTTTCTTT.

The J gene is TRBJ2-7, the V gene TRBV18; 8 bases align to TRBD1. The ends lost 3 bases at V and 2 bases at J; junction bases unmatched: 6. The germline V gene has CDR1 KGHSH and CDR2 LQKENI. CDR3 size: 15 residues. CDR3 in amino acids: CASSPPGTGTYEQYF. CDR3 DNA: TGTGCCAGCTCACCTCCCGGGACAGGAACCTACGAGCAGTACTTC.

In nucleotides, the CDR3 is TGCAGCGTTGAGAGACAGAACTATGGCTACACCTTC. Its translation is CSVERQNYGYTF. This chain uses TRBV29-1 with TRBJ1-2; a possible D gene is TRBD1 (5 bases). Trimming took off 3 bases at V and 2 bases at J, with 7 bases between the two ends. The CDR3 has 12 amino acids. Germline V gene data show CDR1 as SQVTM and CDR2 as ANQGSEA.

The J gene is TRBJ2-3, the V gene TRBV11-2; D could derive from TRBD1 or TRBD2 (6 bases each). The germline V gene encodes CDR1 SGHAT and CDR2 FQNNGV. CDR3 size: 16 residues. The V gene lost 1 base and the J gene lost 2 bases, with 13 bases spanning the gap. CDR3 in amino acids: CASSLGLRGPTDTQYF. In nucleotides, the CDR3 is TGTGCCAGCAGCTTAGGTTTACGGGGGCCCACAGATACGCAGTATTTT.

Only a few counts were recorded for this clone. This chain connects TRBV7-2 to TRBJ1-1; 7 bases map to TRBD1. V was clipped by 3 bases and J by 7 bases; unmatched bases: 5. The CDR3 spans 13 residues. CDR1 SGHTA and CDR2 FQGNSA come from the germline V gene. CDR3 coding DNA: TGTGCCAGCAGCTTTACAGGGGCTGGTGAAGCTTTCTTT. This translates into CASSFTGAGEAFF.

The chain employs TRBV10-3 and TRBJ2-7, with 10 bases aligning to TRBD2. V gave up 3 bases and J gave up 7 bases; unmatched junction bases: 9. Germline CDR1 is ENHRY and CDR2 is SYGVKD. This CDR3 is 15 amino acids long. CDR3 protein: CAISDGLAGVGEQYF. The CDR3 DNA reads TGTGCCATCAGTGACGGGCTAGCGGGAGTGGGAGAGCAGTACTTC.

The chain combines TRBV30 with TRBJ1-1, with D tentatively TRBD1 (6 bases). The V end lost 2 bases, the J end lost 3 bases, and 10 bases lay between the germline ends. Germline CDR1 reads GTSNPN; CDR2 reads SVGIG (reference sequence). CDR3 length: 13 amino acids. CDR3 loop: CAWSPAGDTEAFF. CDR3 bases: TGTGCCTGGAGTCCCGCAGGGGACACTGAAGCTTTCTTT.

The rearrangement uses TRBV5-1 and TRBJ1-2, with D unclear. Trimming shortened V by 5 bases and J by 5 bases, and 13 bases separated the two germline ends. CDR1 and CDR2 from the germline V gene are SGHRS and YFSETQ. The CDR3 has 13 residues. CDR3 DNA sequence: TGCGCCAGCAGAGTTGTGGGAGGATATGGCTACACCTTC. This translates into CASRVVGGYGYTF.

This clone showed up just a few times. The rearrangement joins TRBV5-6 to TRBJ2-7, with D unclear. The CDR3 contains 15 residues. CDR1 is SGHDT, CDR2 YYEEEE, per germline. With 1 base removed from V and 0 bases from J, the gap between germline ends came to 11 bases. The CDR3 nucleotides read TGTGCCAGCAGCTTGCGAGGCGTCAGCTCCTACGAGCAGTACTTC. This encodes CASSLRGVSSYEQYF.

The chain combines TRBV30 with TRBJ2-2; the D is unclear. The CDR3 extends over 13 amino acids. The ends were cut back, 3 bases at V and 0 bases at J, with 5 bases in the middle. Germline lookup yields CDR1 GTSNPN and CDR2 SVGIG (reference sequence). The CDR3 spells CAWRHTNTGELFF. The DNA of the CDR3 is TGTGCCTGGAGGCATACGAACACCGGGGAGCTGTTTTTT.

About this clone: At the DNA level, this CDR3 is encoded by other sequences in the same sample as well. The DNA for the CDR3 is TGTGCCAGCAGCTTGCGTGGCACCGGGGAGCTGTTTTTT. Residues: CASSLRGTGELFF. The chain uses TRBV7-2 and TRBJ2-2; D is unresolved. Germline CDR1 SGHTA, CDR2 FQGNSA. There are 13 residues in the CDR3. V was cut by 3 bases and J by 4 bases, with 6 bases left in between.

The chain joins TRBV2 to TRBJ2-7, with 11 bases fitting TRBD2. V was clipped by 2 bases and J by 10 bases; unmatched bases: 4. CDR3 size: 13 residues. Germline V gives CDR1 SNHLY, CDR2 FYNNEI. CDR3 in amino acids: CASSEMTSGAQYF. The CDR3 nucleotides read TGTGCCAGCAGTGAAATGACTAGCGGGGCCCAGTACTTC.

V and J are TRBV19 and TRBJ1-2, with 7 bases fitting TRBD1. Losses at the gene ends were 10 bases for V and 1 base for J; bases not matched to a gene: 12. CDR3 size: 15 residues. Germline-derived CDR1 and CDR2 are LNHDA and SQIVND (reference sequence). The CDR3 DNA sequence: TGTGCCACACAGGGGCCAGTCCCCTTTAACTATGGCTACACCTTC. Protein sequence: CATQGPVPFNYGYTF.

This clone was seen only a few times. CDR3 bases: TGCGCCAGCAGCCAACCCTTCGAGACTAGCGGAGAGGTTTTAAAGTACTTC. It yields the protein CASSQPFETSGEVLKYF. J is TRBJ2-4 and V is TRBV4-1; the match to TRBD2 covers 9 bases. The CDR3 is 17 residues long. V gave up 2 bases and J gave up 14 bases; unmatched junction bases: 19. CDR1 and CDR2 from the germline V gene are MGHRA and YSYEKL.

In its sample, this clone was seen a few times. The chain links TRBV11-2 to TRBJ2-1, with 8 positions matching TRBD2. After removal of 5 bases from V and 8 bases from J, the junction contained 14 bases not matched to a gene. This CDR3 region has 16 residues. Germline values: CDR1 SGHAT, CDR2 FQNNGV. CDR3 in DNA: TGTGCCAGCAGCGCTCTCAAGCGGGAGTTTGGCCATGAGCAGTTCTTC. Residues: CASSALKREFGHEQFF.

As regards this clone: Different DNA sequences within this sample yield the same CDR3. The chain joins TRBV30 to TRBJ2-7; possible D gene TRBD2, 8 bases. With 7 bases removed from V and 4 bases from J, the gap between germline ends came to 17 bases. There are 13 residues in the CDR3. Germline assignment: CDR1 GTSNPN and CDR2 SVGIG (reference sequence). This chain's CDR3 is CASKTGTRYEQYF. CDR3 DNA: TGTGCCTCCAAGACAGGGACTAGATACGAGCAGTACTTC. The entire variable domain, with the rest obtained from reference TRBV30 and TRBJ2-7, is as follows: SQTIHQWPATLVQPVGSPLSLECTVEGTSNPNLYWYRQAAGRGLQLLFYSVGIGQISSEVPQNLSASRPQDRQFILSSKKLLLSDSGFYLCASKTGTRYEQYFGPGTRLTVT.

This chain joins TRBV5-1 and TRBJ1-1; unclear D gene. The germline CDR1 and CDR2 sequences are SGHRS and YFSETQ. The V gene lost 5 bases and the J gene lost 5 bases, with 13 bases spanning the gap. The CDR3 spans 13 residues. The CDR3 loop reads CASRRGKGTEAFF. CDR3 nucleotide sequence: TGCGCCAGCAGACGGGGAAAGGGAACTGAAGCTTTCTTT.

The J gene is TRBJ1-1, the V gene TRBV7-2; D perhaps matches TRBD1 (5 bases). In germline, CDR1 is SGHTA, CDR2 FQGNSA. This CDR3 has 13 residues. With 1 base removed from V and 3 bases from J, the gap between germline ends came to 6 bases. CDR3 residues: CASSLVGDTEAFF. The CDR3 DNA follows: TGTGCCAGCAGCTTAGTAGGGGACACTGAAGCTTTCTTT.

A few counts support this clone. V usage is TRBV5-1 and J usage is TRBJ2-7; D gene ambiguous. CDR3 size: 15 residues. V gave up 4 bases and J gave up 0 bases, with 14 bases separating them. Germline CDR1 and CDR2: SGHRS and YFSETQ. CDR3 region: CASSRERPVSYEQYF. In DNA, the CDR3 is TGCGCCAGCAGCAGGGAAAGGCCGGTCTCCTACGAGCAGTACTTC.